This T cell receptor beta chain was profiled in a study of neurological immune-mediated disorders. Notes on the study in general: The expanded clones of different subjects shared no CDR3 amino acid sequences (suggesting private repertoires in all groups).

At least ten counts were recorded for this clonotype. What it binds is unknown. Healthy control participants comprised blood bank volunteers in Maryland, USA. The starting material, 2 million PBMCs stored at -80 C, gave rise to the unsorted libraries. The cDNA was synthesized by means of template-switch 5'RACE, which was carried out with 10-nucleotide random UMIs. Via MiXCR, TCRdb re-called the 5' RACE reads, giving one row per CDR3 protein. The repertoire consists of roughly 31,000 distinct CDR3 sequences, with about 4.8% occurring once and the leading ten covering roughly 23%. V was cut by 1 base and J by 9 bases, with 16 bases left in between. Per germline, CDR1 ENHRY and CDR2 SYGVKD. The CDR3 is made up of 15 amino acids.

The sequenced sample was PBMCs. This receptor was identified in a man in his late teens or twenties in good health. This sequence joins TRBV10-3 and TRBJ1-5; no clear D. The CDR3 protein is CAISEYARTRGPQHF. The CDR3 region has the DNA TGTGCCATCAGTGAGTACGCCAGAACAAGAGGGCCCCAGCATTTT.